One and the same sample provided the 7 T cell receptor beta chains below, sequenced in a study of identical twins. One entry per CDR3 protein, called by TCRdb with MiXCR from the 5' RACE reads. This table has about 480,000 distinct CDR3 sequences, 13% to 15% appearing once. The sample was also reused in another study, on yellow fever vaccine responses in identical twins.

The sequenced sample was CD4+ T cells sorted from blood. These TCRs come from a woman between 18 and 29 years old in good health.

This clonotype turned up a few times. The V call is TRBV7-9, the J call TRBJ2-7; D is unclear. Trimming stripped 0 bases from V and 0 bases from J, with 6 bases between. Germline assignment: CDR1 SEHNR and CDR2 FQNEAQ (reference sequence). There are 14 residues in the CDR3. CDR3 DNA sequence: TGTGCCAGCAGCTTAGCGGAGATCTCCTACGAGCAGTACTTC. Protein product: CASSLAEISYEQYF.

A few counts support this clonotype. The genes are TRBV6-1 and TRBJ2-7; a weak D match, TRBD2 (7 bases). Trimming pared 6 bases from V and 2 bases from J, leaving 14 bases between. The CDR3 covers 14 residues. Germline CDR1 MNHNS, CDR2 SASEGT. The CDR3 DNA reads TGTGCCAGCAGACAAGGGGGGGGGGCCTACGAGCAGTACTTC. Its protein product is CASRQGGGAYEQYF.

Ten or more counts support this clonotype. The chain uses TRBV18 and TRBJ2-7; the D gene is possibly TRBD2 (6 bases). The CDR3 covers 13 residues. V gave up 8 bases and J gave up 1 base, with 12 bases separating them. Per germline, CDR1 KGHSH and CDR2 LQKENI. As DNA, the CDR3 is TGTGCCAGCAGCCCGGGACTGTCCTACGAGCAGTACTTC. This codes for CASSPGLSYEQYF.

The rearrangement uses TRBV7-3 and TRBJ2-2; maybe TRBD1 (5 bases). The CDR3 runs 15 residues. CDR1 and CDR2 (germline): SGHTA, FQGTGA. The germline V and J ends were trimmed by 0 bases and 3 bases, with 8 bases remaining between them. CDR3 in amino acids: CASSLTRQHTGELFF. CDR3 DNA sequence: TGTGCCAGCAGCTTAACGCGACAGCACACCGGGGAGCTGTTTTTT.

This clonotype has just a few counts. The J gene is TRBJ2-5, the V gene TRBV24-1, with D perhaps TRBD1 (6 bases). The V end was cut by 0 bases, the J end by 4 bases, with 8 bases between. This CDR3 comprises 14 residues. Looked up from germline, CDR1 is KGHDR and CDR2 is SFDVKD. CDR3 DNA: TGTGCCACCAGTGATTTGGGGGGCGGAGAGACCCAGTACTTC. This encodes CATSDLGGGETQYF.

This clonotype was detected only a few times. The chain is built from TRBV5-1 and TRBJ2-2; D is unclear. The CDR3 extends over 15 amino acids. Germline loops: CDR1 SGHRS, CDR2 YFSETQ. V was trimmed by 1 base and J by 0 bases, leaving 7 bases between them. CDR3 in DNA: TGCGCCAGCAGCTTGCAGTGGTCGAACACCGGGGAGCTGTTTTTT. Amino acid sequence: CASSLQWSNTGELFF.

This clonotype turned up a few times. The V gene is TRBV12-3 or TRBV12-4, the J gene TRBJ2-3; D is possibly TRBD2 (6 bases). Trimming stripped 8 bases from V and 3 bases from J, with 18 bases between. The CDR3 runs 15 residues. The CDR3 nucleotides are TGTGCCAGCTATCTGGACGGGAGAGAGACAGATACGCAGTATTTT. Protein product: CASYLDGRETDTQYF.